Shown below are 25 T cell receptor beta chains from a single sample sequenced in a study of post-analysis software for immune sequencing data. Whole-study findings and limits: Controls showed lower frequencies than patients for a few TRBV segments, and TRBV5-6, TRBV5-1 and TRBV20-1 were among these.

These receptors' antigens are unknown. The TCR beta cDNA libraries contained unique molecular identifiers. Each CDR3 protein is one row after TCRdb ran MiXCR on the PCR reads. The table includes about 400,000 distinct CDR3 sequences, around 37% detected once. Sequenced: blood. All receptors come from a girl aged 10 to 17 with multiple sclerosis.

The chain combines TRBV20-1 with TRBJ1-2, with no clear D. The ends were cut back, 0 bases at V and 0 bases at J, with 14 bases in the middle. The germline V gene encodes CDR1 DFQATT and CDR2 SNEGSKA (reference sequence). The CDR3 runs to 16 residues. CDR3 sequence reads: CSAREGRGKTNYGYTF. The CDR3 bases are TGCAGTGCTAGAGAGGGCAGAGGCAAGACTAACTATGGCTACACCTTC.

In its sample, this clonotype was seen a few times. The rearrangement joins TRBV9 to TRBJ1-2; D is unclear. V was trimmed by 4 bases and J by 4 bases, leaving 20 bases between them. The CDR3 is made up of 16 amino acids. Germline V gene data show CDR1 as SGDLS and CDR2 as YYNGEE. This chain's CDR3 is CASSPHQAGTSYGYTF. The CDR3 nucleotides read TGTGCCAGCAGCCCACACCAGGCAGGCACGAGCTATGGCTACACCTTC. Combining the CDR3 with reference TRBV9 and TRBJ1-2 gives the whole variable domain DSGVTQTPKHLITATGQRVTLRCSPRSGDLSVYWYQQSLDQGLQFLIQYYNGEERAKGNILERFSAQQFPDLHSELNLSSLELGDSALYFCASSPHQAGTSYGYTFGSGTRLTVV.

The chain couples TRBV18 to TRBJ2-4; a possible D gene is TRBD2 (5 bases). The DNA end lines up better with TRBJ2-7; the J call may be wrong. CDR1 KGHSH and CDR2 LQKENI come from the germline V gene. The length of the CDR3 is 12 residues. The CDR3 nucleotides are TGTGCCAGCTCAGGACTGGGGAACGAGCAGTACTTC. Protein: CASSGLGNEQYF.

This clonotype appeared a few times. This chain links TRBV7-9 with TRBJ2-7; D unresolved. Germline CDR1 reads SEHNR; CDR2 reads FQNEAQ (reference sequence). The V gene lost 1 base and the J gene lost 0 bases, with 7 bases spanning the gap. The CDR3 is 14 amino acids. The CDR3 spells CASSLEGGSYEQYF. CDR3 coding DNA: TGTGCCAGCAGCTTAGAGGGCGGCTCCTACGAGCAGTACTTC.

As to this clonotype: This may come from a read error, since a much larger clone is one base off. The genes are TRBV29-1 and TRBJ2-1; 7 nucleotides match TRBD2. Per germline, CDR1 SQVTM and CDR2 ANQGSEA. The ends lost 7 bases at V and 8 bases at J; junction bases unmatched: 8. The CDR3 runs 12 residues. CDR3 DNA sequence: TGCAGCGGTCGTGCGGGGAGGGATGAGCAGTTCTTC. Its translation is CSGRAGRDEQFF.

The chain recombines TRBV27 with TRBJ1-4, with 7 bases that match TRBD1. The junction had 12 bases not matched to a gene; V was cut back by 7 bases and J by 7 bases. The CDR3 is made up of 15 amino acids. Germline values: CDR1 MNHEY, CDR2 SMNVEV (reference sequence). CDR3 sequence (DNA): TGTGCCAGCAAGGAGAGGGGGCGGGATAGTGAAAAACTGTTTTTT. Translating it yields CASKERGRDSEKLFF.

About this clonotype: A junction end diverges from the germline sequence, so it may reflect a read error. The genes are TRBV12-3 or TRBV12-4 and TRBJ1-1, with 7 bases fitting TRBD1. The CDR3 spans 14 residues. Written as DNA, the CDR3 is TGCGCCAGCAGTCCCGGGACAGCGGACACTGAAGCTTTCTTT. Translation gives CASSPGTADTEAFF.

J is TRBJ2-7 and V is TRBV27; TRBD1 is a possible D gene (6 bases). Germline assignment: CDR1 MNHEY and CDR2 SMNVEV (reference sequence). This CDR3 comprises 11 residues. The V end lost 11 bases, the J end lost 4 bases, and 12 bases lay between the germline ends. The CDR3 nucleotides are TGTGCCTCCGGGACACTGTACGAGCAGTACTTC. It is translated as CASGTLYEQYF.

Only a few counts were recorded for this clonotype. The chain couples TRBV6-1 to TRBJ2-3; D not resolved. Trimming pared 2 bases from V and 6 bases from J, leaving 6 bases between. Germline-derived CDR1 and CDR2 are MNHNS and SASEGT. This CDR3 contains 12 residues. The CDR3: CASSEIRDTQYF. In nucleotides, the CDR3 is TGTGCCAGCAGTGAAATAAGGGATACGCAGTATTTT.

This chain uses TRBV20-1 with TRBJ1-1; 7 bases are a match to TRBD1. V lost 2 bases, J lost 1 base, and 10 bases stayed unmatched. The CDR3 is 16 residues long. Germline V gives CDR1 DFQATT, CDR2 SNEGSKA (reference sequence). The CDR3 nucleotides are TGCAGTGCTAGACTATTCGGGACAGCCGGGAACACTGAAGCTTTCTTT. Translation gives CSARLFGTAGNTEAFF.

A word on this clonotype: Possible read error: a much larger clone is one base away. The gene calls are TRBV12-3 or TRBV12-4 and TRBJ2-5, with TRBD1 matching over 9 bases. This CDR3 is built from 15 residues. V shed 5 bases and J 11 bases; nucleotides not matched to a gene: 15. The CDR3 reads CASSQQGQGSNEQYF. Written as DNA, the CDR3 is TGTGCCAGCAGTCAGCAGGGACAGGGATCTAATGAGCAGTACTTC.

The rearrangement uses TRBV2 and TRBJ2-3; a possible D gene is TRBD2 (7 bases). Germline loops: CDR1 SNHLY, CDR2 FYNNEI. CDR3 length: 19 residues. V shed 0 bases and J shed 2 bases, with 21 bases lying between them. The CDR3 DNA sequence: TGTGCCAGCAGTGAAGCGCTTCAGAGGGGGGGGGGACTCACAGATACGCAGTATTTT. Its protein is CASSEALQRGGGLTDTQYF.

This clonotype was counted ten times or more. This rearrangement joins TRBV5-1 to TRBJ2-7; 12 bases are a match to TRBD1. After removal of 3 bases from V and 3 bases from J, the junction contained 4 bases not matched to a gene. This CDR3 contains 15 residues. CDR1 and CDR2 from the germline V gene are SGHRS and YFSETQ. CDR3 DNA: TGCGCCAGCAGCTGGGGGACAGGGGGCAACTACGAGCAGTACTTC. Residues: CASSWGTGGNYEQYF.

V gene TRBV7-9 combines with J gene TRBJ2-1; D is tentatively TRBD1 or TRBD2 (5 bases each). In germline, CDR1 is SEHNR, CDR2 FQNEAQ (reference sequence). This CDR3 is built from 16 residues. With 4 bases removed from V and 7 bases from J, the gap between germline ends came to 20 bases. The CDR3, as DNA: TGTGCCAGCAGCTCGAACGGGGCCCCCCTCCAGAATGAGCAGTTCTTC. It codes for CASSSNGAPLQNEQFF.

The table lists this clonotype with a few counts. The chain joins TRBV4-3 to TRBJ2-7; unclear D gene. Germline V gene sequence: CDR1 LGHNA, CDR2 YSLEER. This CDR3 contains 13 residues. V lost 4 bases and J lost 0, with 7 bases in between. For the CDR3, the DNA is TGCGCCAGCAGCCGAGGCAGCTCCTACGAGCAGTACTTC. This encodes CASSRGSSYEQYF.

This clonotype is a singleton in its sample. The chain recombines TRBV6-2 or TRBV6-3 with TRBJ2-3; TRBD2 matches at 9 bases. After removal of 0 bases from V and 2 bases from J, the junction contained 6 bases not matched to a gene. CDR1 and CDR2 from the germline V gene are MNHEY and SVGEGT. The CDR3 length is 17 residues. The CDR3 loop reads CASSYSDQRGATDTQYF. The CDR3, as DNA: TGTGCCAGCAGTTACTCGGACCAGCGGGGGGCCACAGATACGCAGTATTTT.

This clonotype was detected only once. A much more abundant neighbour one base away suggests this may be a read error. CDR3 sequence (DNA): TGTGCCAGCAGCCAAGATCCCCACGGACCCCTATGGAAGCAGTACTTC. Residues: CASSQDPHGPLWKQYF. V gene TRBV4-2 combines with J gene TRBJ2-5; D remains ambiguous. With 0 bases removed from V and 11 bases from J, the gap between germline ends came to 22 bases. The CDR3 extends over 16 amino acids. Germline V CDR1 and CDR2: LGHNA, YNFKEQ.

This clonotype came up many times. The chain employs TRBV10-3 and TRBJ2-7; TRBD2 aligns across 11 bases. The CDR3 consists of 15 residues. V lost 10 bases to trimming and J lost 4 bases; unmatched junction nucleotides: 12. Germline values: CDR1 ENHRY, CDR2 SYGVKD. The CDR3: CATFHAGTSGYEQYF. DNA for the CDR3: TGTGCCACGTTTCATGCGGGGACTAGCGGATACGAGCAGTACTTC.

The rearrangement uses TRBV6-1 and TRBJ1-5, with D uncertain. Looked up from germline, CDR1 is MNHNS and CDR2 is SASEGT. This CDR3 comprises 16 residues. V was cut by 4 bases and J by 0 bases, with 13 bases left in between. CDR3: CASSARVSFSNQPQHF. The CDR3 DNA reads TGTGCCAGCAGTGCCCGGGTCTCCTTTAGCAATCAGCCCCAGCATTTT.

The V and J genes are TRBV7-9 and TRBJ2-5, with 8 bases fitting TRBD2. The CDR3 loop spans 15 amino acids. With 4 bases clipped from V and 3 bases from J, the junction kept 7 bases outside the gene matches. The germline gives CDR1 SEHNR, CDR2 FQNEAQ (reference sequence). The CDR3 coding sequence is TGTGCCAGCAGCTCTACGGTACTAGCGGAAGAGACCCAGTACTTC. Translated: CASSSTVLAEETQYF.

This clonotype was seen only a few times. The V call is TRBV14, the J call TRBJ2-3; D is tentatively TRBD1 or TRBD2 (5 bases each). The CDR3 length is 14 residues. CDR1 and CDR2 (germline): SGHDN, FVKESK. V dropped 4 bases and J dropped 5 bases, with 13 bases sitting between them. CDR3 bases: TGTGCCAGCAGCCCCCGGGACCACCGAGATACGCAGTATTTT. This translates into CASSPRDHRDTQYF.

V gene TRBV5-1 combines with J gene TRBJ1-1; TRBD1 matches 7 bases. The germline V gene has CDR1 SGHRS and CDR2 YFSETQ. The CDR3 runs 15 residues. The V and J ends lost 4 bases and 5 bases, in that order; junction bases with no gene match: 11. The CDR3 DNA reads TGCGCCAGCAGCCCACCGACAGGGAGAGGTACTGAAGCTTTCTTT. Translating gives CASSPPTGRGTEAFF.

The chain recombines TRBV29-1 with TRBJ1-1; D uncertain. Germline CDR1 SQVTM, CDR2 ANQGSEA. The V and J ends lost 8 bases and 5 bases respectively, with 24 bases between them. The CDR3 has 15 amino acids. CDR3 DNA sequence: TGCAGCTTAGGACGAACCCCTCTAAGTTTTACTGAAGCTTTCTTT. Its translation is CSLGRTPLSFTEAFF.

J is TRBJ1-5 and V is TRBV30, with a tentative D call TRBD1 (5 bases). The germline V gene encodes CDR1 GTSNPN and CDR2 SVGIG (reference sequence). The CDR3 loop spans 13 amino acids. The germline V and J ends were trimmed by 5 bases and 4 bases, with 12 bases remaining between them. The CDR3 spells CAWAAGRNQPQHF. In DNA, the CDR3 is TGTGCCTGGGCGGCAGGGCGAAATCAGCCCCAGCATTTT.

The gene calls are TRBV2 and TRBJ1-5; D might be TRBD1 (6 bases). Germline CDR1 SNHLY, CDR2 FYNNEI. The CDR3 is made up of 14 amino acids. The germline V and J ends were trimmed by 7 bases and 6 bases, with 16 bases remaining between them. In DNA form, the CDR3 reads TGTGCCAGCACCGATGGGACATTAGGTCAGCCCCAGCATTTT. This sequence encodes CASTDGTLGQPQHF.